What follows is one T cell receptor beta chain and its context. This entry belongs to a study of blood T cell repertoires in COVID-19. On the study more broadly: Material from acute and convalescent COVID-19 was sourced from the United States, Italy and Spain. The cDNA or gDNA used as material had been derived from T cells, B-cell-depleted T cells, or PBMCs.

Measured with immunoSEQ multiplex PCR; TCRdb has only the in-frame clones, and not every one. The sample lists some 250,000 clones, 82% occurring once. Enrollees, about 18 to 95 years old, lived in 24 US areas. Recovered participants had two consecutive negative NP/OP PCR tests, healthcare professional clearance, or symptom resolution. The CDR3 is made up of 14 amino acids. With 10 bases clipped from V and 6 bases from J, the junction kept 4 bases outside the gene matches. Per germline, CDR1 WSHSY and CDR2 SAAADI. The TCR was taken from a man aged 35-49 years who had recovered from COVID-19. The V call is TRBV10-2, the J call TRBJ2-2; 14 bases are shared with TRBD2. Sequencing used PBMCs or T cells enriched from blood (not recorded which). The DNA for the CDR3 is TGCGCCACCGGGACTAGCGGGGGACCCGGGGAGCTGTTTTTT. Its translation: CATGTSGGPGELFF.